A selection of T cell receptor beta chains follows, all from one sample in a study of T cell responses to AZD1222 COVID-19 vaccine. TCRdb keeps only in-frame clones here, not all; method: immunoSEQ multiplex PCR. In the table there are about 130,000 clones, roughly 90% of which are singletons. The sequenced sample was peripheral blood, obtained 28 days after the second AZD1222 dose. The receptors stem from an adult who received the AZD1222 COVID-19 vaccine. The CDR3 runs from the conserved cysteine through the conserved F or W. The order of the fields is CDR3 length, V gene, D gene, clone size, J gene, CDR3 DNA, CDR3 protein. The D gene is left open where the match is weak. Clone size appears in some rows only: once, few, many, or a class for an expanded clone.

cdr3_length: 15
v_call: TRBV2
d_call: TRBD2
clone_size: once
j_call: TRBJ2-3
cdr3_nt: TGTGCCAGCAGCTGGACTAGCGGGAGCACAGATACGCAGTATTTT
cdr3_aa: CASSWTSGSTDTQYF

cdr3_length: 17
v_call: TRBV7-8
d_call: TRBD1
clone_size: NA
j_call: TRBJ1-6
cdr3_nt: TGTGCCAGCAGCCCCGAGGACAGGGCGAATTCTAATTTGTCCCTCCACTTT
cdr3_aa: CASSPEDRANSNLSLHF

cdr3_length: 16
v_call: TRBV11-1
d_call: NA
clone_size: NA
j_call: TRBJ1-4
cdr3_nt: TGTGCCAGCAGCCGACTAGGAGGCGCAACTAATGAAAAACTGTTTTTT
cdr3_aa: CASSRLGGATNEKLFF

cdr3_length: 16
v_call: TRBV13
d_call: TRBD1
clone_size: NA
j_call: TRBJ2-7
cdr3_nt: TGTGCCAGCAGCTACTTAACCCGACAGGGTAGCGACGAGCAGTACTTC
cdr3_aa: CASSYLTRQGSDEQYF

cdr3_length: 15
v_call: TRBV5-1
d_call: NA
clone_size: NA
j_call: TRBJ1-4
cdr3_nt: TGCGCCAGCAGCTTGGAGGGGTCGGCTAATGAAAAACTGTTTTTT
cdr3_aa: CASSLEGSANEKLFF

cdr3_length: 16
v_call: TRBV29-1
d_call: NA
clone_size: NA
j_call: TRBJ2-3
cdr3_nt: TGCAGCGTTGAAGGTGGACAGACGACTAGCACAGATACGCAGTATTTT
cdr3_aa: CSVEGGQTTSTDTQYF

cdr3_length: 17
v_call: TRBV10-3
d_call: TRBD1
clone_size: few
j_call: TRBJ1-5
cdr3_nt: TGTGCCATCAGTGATCCGACAGGGCCGAATAGCAATCAGCCCCAGCATTTT
cdr3_aa: CAISDPTGPNSNQPQHF

cdr3_length: 14
v_call: TRBV18
d_call: NA
clone_size: once
j_call: TRBJ1-1
cdr3_nt: TGTGCCAGCTCACCCAGGACACATAACACTGAAGCTTTCTTT
cdr3_aa: CASSPRTHNTEAFF

cdr3_length: 13
v_call: TRBV7-3
d_call: NA
clone_size: NA
j_call: TRBJ2-7
cdr3_nt: TGTGCCAGCAGCTTGGACACAGCCTACGAGCAGTACTTC
cdr3_aa: CASSLDTAYEQYF

cdr3_length: 16
v_call: TRBV9
d_call: NA
clone_size: once
j_call: TRBJ1-2
cdr3_nt: TGTGCCAGCAGCCCATCGGTTCAGGTGATGAACGAGGGCTACACCTTC
cdr3_aa: CASSPSVQVMNEGYTF

cdr3_length: 15
v_call: TRBV6-5
d_call: NA
clone_size: NA
j_call: TRBJ1-5
cdr3_nt: NA
cdr3_aa: CASSSSDRDRQPQHF

cdr3_length: 15
v_call: TRBV7-3
d_call: TRBD1
clone_size: NA
j_call: TRBJ2-2
cdr3_nt: TGTGCCAGCAGCTCACAGGGGCCGGAGACCGGGGAGCTGTTTTTT
cdr3_aa: CASSSQGPETGELFF

cdr3_length: 13
v_call: TRBV30
d_call: NA
clone_size: NA
j_call: TRBJ1-1
cdr3_nt: TGTGCCTGGAGCCCGGGACGGAACACTGAAGCTTTCTTT
cdr3_aa: CAWSPGRNTEAFF

cdr3_length: 14
v_call: TRBV7-9
d_call: TRBD1
clone_size: once
j_call: TRBJ1-3
cdr3_nt: TGTGCCAGCAGCTCCCGGGACAGGGGAAACACCATATATTTT
cdr3_aa: CASSSRDRGNTIYF

cdr3_length: 14
v_call: TRBV6-5
d_call: NA
clone_size: NA
j_call: TRBJ2-1
cdr3_nt: TGTGCCAGCAGCCCCAGGGGAGTCGGGAATGAGCAGTTCTTC
cdr3_aa: CASSPRGVGNEQFF

cdr3_length: 19
v_call: TRBV30
d_call: NA
clone_size: NA
j_call: TRBJ2-4
cdr3_nt: TGTGCCTGGAGTGTATGGCTTCTAGGGGGCGCGGGAACCAAAAACATTCAGTACTTC
cdr3_aa: CAWSVWLLGGAGTKNIQYF

cdr3_length: 15
v_call: TRBV2
d_call: TRBD1
clone_size: NA
j_call: TRBJ2-7
cdr3_nt: TGTGCCAGCAGTGCCGGGACAGGGAGCCCCTACGAGCAGTACTTC
cdr3_aa: CASSAGTGSPYEQYF

cdr3_length: 13
v_call: TRBV7-2
d_call: TRBD1
clone_size: NA
j_call: TRBJ2-3
cdr3_nt: TGTGCCAGCAGCAAGGGACAGGGAGATACGCAGTATTTT
cdr3_aa: CASSKGQGDTQYF

cdr3_length: 14
v_call: TRBV6-5
d_call: NA
clone_size: NA
j_call: TRBJ1-6
cdr3_nt: TGTGCCAGCAGCTACAGGACTACAAATTCACCCCTCCACTTT
cdr3_aa: CASSYRTTNSPLHF

cdr3_length: 13
v_call: TRBV9
d_call: NA
clone_size: few
j_call: TRBJ1-1
cdr3_nt: TGTGCCAGCAGCGTTAGGGTGGATACTGAAGCTTTCTTT
cdr3_aa: CASSVRVDTEAFF

cdr3_length: 13
v_call: TRBV7-9
d_call: NA
clone_size: once
j_call: TRBJ1-2
cdr3_nt: TGTGCCAGCAGCCGGCAACAGGGTCATGGCTACACCTTC
cdr3_aa: CASSRQQGHGYTF

cdr3_length: 13
v_call: TRBV5-8
d_call: NA
clone_size: NA
j_call: TRBJ2-7
cdr3_nt: TGTGCCAGCAGCTTCGGCAGTTCCTACGAGCAGTACTTC
cdr3_aa: CASSFGSSYEQYF